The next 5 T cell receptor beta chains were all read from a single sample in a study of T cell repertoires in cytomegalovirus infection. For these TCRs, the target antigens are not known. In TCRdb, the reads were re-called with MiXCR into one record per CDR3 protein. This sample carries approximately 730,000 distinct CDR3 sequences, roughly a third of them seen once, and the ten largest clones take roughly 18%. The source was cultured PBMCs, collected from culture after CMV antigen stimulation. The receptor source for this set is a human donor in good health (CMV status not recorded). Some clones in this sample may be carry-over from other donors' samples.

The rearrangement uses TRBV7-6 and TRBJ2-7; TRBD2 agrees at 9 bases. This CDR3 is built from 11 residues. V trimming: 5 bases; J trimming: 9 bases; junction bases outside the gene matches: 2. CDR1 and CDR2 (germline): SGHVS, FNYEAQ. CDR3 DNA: TGTGCCAGCAGCGGGCGGGAGGGGCAGTACTTC. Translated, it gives CASSGREGQYF.

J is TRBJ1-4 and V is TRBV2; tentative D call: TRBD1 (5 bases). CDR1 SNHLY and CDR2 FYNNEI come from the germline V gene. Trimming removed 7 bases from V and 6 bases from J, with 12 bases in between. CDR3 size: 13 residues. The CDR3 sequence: CASIQEEDEKLFF. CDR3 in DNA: TGTGCCAGCATACAGGAGGAGGATGAAAAACTGTTTTTT.

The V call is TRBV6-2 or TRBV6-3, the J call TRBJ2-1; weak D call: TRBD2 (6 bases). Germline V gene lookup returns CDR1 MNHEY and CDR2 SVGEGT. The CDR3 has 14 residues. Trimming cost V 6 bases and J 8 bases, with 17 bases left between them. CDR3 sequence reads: CASSWDSSRDEQFF. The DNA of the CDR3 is TGTGCCAGCAGCTGGGACTCGTCCAGGGATGAGCAGTTCTTC.

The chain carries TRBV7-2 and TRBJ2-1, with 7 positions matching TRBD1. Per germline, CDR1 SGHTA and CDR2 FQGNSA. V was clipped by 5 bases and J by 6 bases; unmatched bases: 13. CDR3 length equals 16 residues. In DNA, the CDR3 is TGTGCCAGCAGCCCGTTTCGGGACAGAATGTTCAATGAGCAGTTCTTC. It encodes CASSPFRDRMFNEQFF.

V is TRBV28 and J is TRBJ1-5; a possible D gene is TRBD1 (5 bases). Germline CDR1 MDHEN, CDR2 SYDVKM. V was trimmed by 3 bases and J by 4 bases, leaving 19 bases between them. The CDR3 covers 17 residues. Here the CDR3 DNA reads TGTGCCAGCAGTTTTCTTCGAGGGGTCACGGGGAATCAGCCCCAGCATTTT. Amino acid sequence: CASSFLRGVTGNQPQHF.